This record covers a single T cell receptor (beta chain). The primer mix had 60 Vbeta and 13 Jbeta primers. Repertoires were generated with immunoSEQ multiplex PCR, while TCRdb's copy carries only in-frame clones and drops some. The data show more than 200,000 clones, about 75% seen once. This sample was included in a study of cytomegalovirus exposure and HLA in healthy donors. Germline V gene sequence: CDR1 SGHTA, CDR2 FQGTGA. V was cut by 3 bases and J by 0 bases, with 15 bases left in between. CDR3 length: 16 residues. This sequence was found in a man between 18 and 29 years old in good health and CMV-seronegative. V and J are TRBV7-3 and TRBJ2-7; D may be TRBD2 (7 bases). The sample consisted of PBMCs. The CDR3 DNA sequence: TGTGCCAGCAGCTTGAGCGGGGCGGACAGCTCCTACGAGCAGTACTTC. It is translated as CASSLSGADSSYEQYF.